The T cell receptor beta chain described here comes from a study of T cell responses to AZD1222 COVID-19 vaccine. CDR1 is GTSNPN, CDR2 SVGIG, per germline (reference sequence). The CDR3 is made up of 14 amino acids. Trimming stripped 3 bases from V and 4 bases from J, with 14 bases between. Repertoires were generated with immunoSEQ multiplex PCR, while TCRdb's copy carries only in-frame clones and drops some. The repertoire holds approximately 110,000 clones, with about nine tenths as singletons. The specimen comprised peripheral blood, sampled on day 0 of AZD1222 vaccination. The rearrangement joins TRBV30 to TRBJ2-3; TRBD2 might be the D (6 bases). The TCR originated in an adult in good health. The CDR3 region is CAWSLSPGADTQYF. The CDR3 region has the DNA TGTGCCTGGAGCCTTAGCCCGGGAGCAGATACGCAGTATTTT.